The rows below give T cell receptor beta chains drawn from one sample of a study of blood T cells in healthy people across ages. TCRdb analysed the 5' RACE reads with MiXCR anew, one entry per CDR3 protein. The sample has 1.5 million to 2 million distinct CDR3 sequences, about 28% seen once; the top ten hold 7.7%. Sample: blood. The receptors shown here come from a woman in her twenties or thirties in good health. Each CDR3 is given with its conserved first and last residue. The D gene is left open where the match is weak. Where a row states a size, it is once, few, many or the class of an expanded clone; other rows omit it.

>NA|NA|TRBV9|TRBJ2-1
TGTGCCAGCAGCTCCCGCGGTAGCGGAGGGAATGAGCAGTTCTTC
CASSSRGSGGNEQFF
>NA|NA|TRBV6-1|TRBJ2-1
TGTGCCAGCAGATTGGAGGGGAGTTTGTACAATGAGCAGTTCTTC
CASRLEGSLYNEQFF
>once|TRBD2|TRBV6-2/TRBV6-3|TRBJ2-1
TGTGCCAGCAGTCCACGAGCGGGAAGTGCGGATGAGCAGTTCTTC
CASSPRAGSADEQFF
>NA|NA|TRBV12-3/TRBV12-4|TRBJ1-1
TGTGCCAGCAGTGGGGCCAGAGGAGCTTTCTTT
CASSGARGAFF
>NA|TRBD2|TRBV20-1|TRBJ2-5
TGCAGTGCCTACGGACTAGCGGGAGAGACCCAGTACTTC
CSAYGLAGETQYF
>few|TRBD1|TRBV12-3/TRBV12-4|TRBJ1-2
TGTGCCAGCAGTGCCAGGACAGGGAGTTTAAATGGCTACACCTTC
CASSARTGSLNGYTF
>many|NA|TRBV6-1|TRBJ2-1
TGTGCCAGCAGTGAGCGCAGGAGCTCCTACAATGAGCAGTTCTTC
CASSERRSSYNEQFF
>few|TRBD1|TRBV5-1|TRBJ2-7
TGCGCCGGCAGCTGGGGACAGGGTTTACAGCAGTACTTC
CAGSWGQGLQQYF
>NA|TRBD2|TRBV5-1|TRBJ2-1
TGCGCCAGCAGCTCCCTGACTAGCGGGGGGCCCTACAATGAGCAGTTCTTC
CASSSLTSGGPYNEQFF
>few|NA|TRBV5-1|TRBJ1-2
TGCGCCAGCAGCCAAGGGGGAGGCGCAGGCTACACCTTC
CASSQGGGAGYTF
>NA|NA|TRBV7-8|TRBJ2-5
TGTGCCAGCAGCCAGACGCAGGAGAGCGACCAGTACTTC
CASSQTQESDQYF
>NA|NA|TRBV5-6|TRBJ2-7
TGTGCCAGCAACCTACGGGACGTTTCCTCCTACGAGCAGTACTTC
CASNLRDVSSYEQYF
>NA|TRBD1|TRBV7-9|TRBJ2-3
TGTGCCAGCAGCTTACTCAATACCCGGGACAGGACAGATACGCAGTATTTT
CASSLLNTRDRTDTQYF
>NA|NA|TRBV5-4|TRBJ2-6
TGTGCCAGCAACTTGGCCCGGCGGACCTCTGGGGCCAACGTCCTGACTTTC
CASNLARRTSGANVLTF
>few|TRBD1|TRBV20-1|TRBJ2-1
TGCAGTGCTGGATTCTCCGGGACAGGGGGCGGGGATGAGCAGTTCTTC
CSAGFSGTGGGDEQFF
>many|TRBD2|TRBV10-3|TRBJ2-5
TGTGCCATCAGTGAGGGACTAGCGGGAATTCAAGAGACCCAGTACTTC
CAISEGLAGIQETQYF
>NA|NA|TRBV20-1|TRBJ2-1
TGCAGTGCTAGACAGGCGGGAACGTTGGGAAATAAGCAGTTCTTC
CSARQAGTLGNKQFF
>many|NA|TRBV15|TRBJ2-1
TGTGCCACCAGCAGAGACGAGAGCCCCCCCTACAATGAGCAGTTCTTC
CATSRDESPPYNEQFF
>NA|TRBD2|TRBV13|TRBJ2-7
TGTGCCAGCAGCCCACGCGGACCGGGGGGCTACGAGCAGTACTTC
CASSPRGPGGYEQYF
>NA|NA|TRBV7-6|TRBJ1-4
TGTGCCAGCAGCCGACAGTTTATGAATGAAAAACTGTTTTTT
CASSRQFMNEKLFF
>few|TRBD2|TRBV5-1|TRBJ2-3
TGCGCCAGCGGGGGGACTAGCGGCTTCACAGATACGCAGTATTTT
CASGGTSGFTDTQYF
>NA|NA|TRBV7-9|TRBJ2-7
TGTGCCAGCAGCTTAGTAGCACAGGAATACGAGCAGTACTTC
CASSLVAQEYEQYF
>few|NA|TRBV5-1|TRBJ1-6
TGCGCCAGCAGCTTGGACGGGGCATCGAATTCACCCCTCCACTTT
CASSLDGASNSPLHF
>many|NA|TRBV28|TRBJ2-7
TGTGCCAGCAGTTTAGCCGACCAGGTGGAATACGAGCAGTACTTC
CASSLADQVEYEQYF
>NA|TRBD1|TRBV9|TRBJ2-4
TGTGCCAGCAGCGTAGGAGGGGGCGTACTCTACTTC
CASSVGGGVLYF
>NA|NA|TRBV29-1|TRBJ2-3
TGCAGCGCTAAGGGAGGAAGACGCACAGATACGCAGTATTTT
CSAKGGRRTDTQYF
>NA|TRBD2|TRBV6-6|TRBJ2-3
TGTGCCAGCAGTTCCGGGAGGTCAGCGGGATACACAGATACGCAGTATTTT
CASSSGRSAGYTDTQYF
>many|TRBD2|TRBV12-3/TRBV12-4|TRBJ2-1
TGTGCCAGCAGTTTTCGTGGGACTAGTTTGTTCTTC
CASSFRGTSLFF
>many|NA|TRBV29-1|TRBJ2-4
TGCAGCGTTGATGAGGATTTAGCCAAAAACATTCAGTACTTC
CSVDEDLAKNIQYF
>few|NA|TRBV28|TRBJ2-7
TGTGCCAGCAGCCGGCGGGTCGAATTCTACGAGCAGTACTTC
CASSRRVEFYEQYF
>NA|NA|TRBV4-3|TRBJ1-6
TGCGCCAGCAGCCAAGAGGCTGGGGGGGGGTCCTATAATTCACCCCTCCACTTT
CASSQEAGGGSYNSPLHF
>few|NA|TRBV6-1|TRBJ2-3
TGTGCCAGCAGTGAAAGGCTACCCGCGTGGGATACGCAGTATTTT
CASSERLPAWDTQYF
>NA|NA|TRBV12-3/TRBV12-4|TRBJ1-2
TGTGCCAGCAGTTTGTCCGGGAGGAGGCACACCTTC
CASSLSGRRHTF
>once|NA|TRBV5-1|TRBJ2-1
TGCGCCAGCAGCGGCGGAGAAGGGCAGTTCTTC
CASSGGEGQFF
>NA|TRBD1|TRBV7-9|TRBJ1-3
TGTGCCAGCAGCCTCTTTACAGGGGGCAGAAACACCATATATTTT
CASSLFTGGRNTIYF
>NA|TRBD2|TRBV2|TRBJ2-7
TGTGCCAGCAAGAGGGAATCTAGCGGGGGGGCAACCCAGTACTTC
CASKRESSGGATQYF
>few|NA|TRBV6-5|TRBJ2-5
TGTGCCAGCAGCCCCAGGGATTGGGAGACCCAGTACTTC
CASSPRDWETQYF
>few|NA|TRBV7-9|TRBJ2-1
TGTGCCAGCAGCCCGGACGGCCTCAATGAGCAGTTCTTC
CASSPDGLNEQFF
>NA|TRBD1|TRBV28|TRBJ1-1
TGTGCCAGCAGTTTATTAAATGGACAGGGGAACACTGAAGCTTTCTTT
CASSLLNGQGNTEAFF
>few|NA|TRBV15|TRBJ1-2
TGTGCCACCAGCAGAGATAGAACCTATGGCTACACCTTC
CATSRDRTYGYTF
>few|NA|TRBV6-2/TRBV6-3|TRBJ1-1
TGTGCCAGTAGTTACAGGACATTTGAAGCTTTCTTT
CASSYRTFEAFF
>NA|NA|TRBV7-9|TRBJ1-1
TGTGCCAGCAGCCGCGGCCGTGAGAAAGCTTTCTTT
CASSRGREKAFF
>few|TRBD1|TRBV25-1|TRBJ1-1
TGTGCCAGCAGTGCACAGGGGGGGGCCACTGAAGCTTTCTTT
CASSAQGGATEAFF
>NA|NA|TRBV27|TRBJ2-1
TGTGCCAGCAGTTCCCCCTGGCGGGAATACAATGAGCAGTTCTTC
CASSSPWREYNEQFF
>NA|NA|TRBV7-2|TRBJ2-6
TGTGCCAGCAGCTCCCTCGGCTGGCTAGCGCCGAACTCTGGGGCCAACGTCCTGACTTTC
CASSSLGWLAPNSGANVLTF
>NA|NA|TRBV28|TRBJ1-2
TGTGCCAGCGGAGGGGGGGGCATCCGTGGCTACACCTTC
CASGGGGIRGYTF
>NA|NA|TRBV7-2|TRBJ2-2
TGTGCCAGCAGTCTAGGTAGCTTGAGGACCGGGGAGCTGTTTTTT
CASSLGSLRTGELFF
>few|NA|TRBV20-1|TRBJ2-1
TGCAGTGCTAGGGACCGTAGCGGTAGGTCCTACAATGAGCAGTTCTTC
CSARDRSGRSYNEQFF
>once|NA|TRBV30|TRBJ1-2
TGTGCCTGGAGTGTCTTAGGTATCAGTGGCTACACCTTC
CAWSVLGISGYTF
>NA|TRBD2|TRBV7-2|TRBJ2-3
TGTGCCAGCAGCAAAGGAGGAGCGGGGGCTTACCCGTATTTT
CASSKGGAGAYPYF
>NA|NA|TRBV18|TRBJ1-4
TGTGCCAGCGAAGGTCAGGTTAATGAAAAACTGTTTTTT
CASEGQVNEKLFF
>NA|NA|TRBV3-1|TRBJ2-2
TGTGCCAGCAGCCCGGGTTACGGGGAGCTGTTTTTT
CASSPGYGELFF
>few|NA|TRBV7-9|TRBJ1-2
TGTGCCAGCAGCTCGGTTCAGGTTATCTATGGCTACACCTTC
CASSSVQVIYGYTF
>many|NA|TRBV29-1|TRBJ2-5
TGCAGCGTTGAGTTAGGGAGTTCAGAGACCCAGTACTTC
CSVELGSSETQYF